Presented here are 20 T cell receptor beta chains from one specimen sequenced in a study of preoperative IRX-2 immunotherapy in early breast cancer. Treatment: preoperative locoregional IRX-2 cytokine immunotherapy. Measured with immunoSEQ multiplex PCR; TCRdb has only the in-frame clones, and not every one. Among about 2,800 clones listed, less than 80% were seen once. Material: tumor tissue, obtained after IRX-2 immunotherapy. Receptors were obtained from a human donor with breast cancer.

The genes are TRBV5-1 and TRBJ2-5, with 13 nucleotides matching TRBD2. With 2 bases clipped from V and 5 bases from J, the junction kept 6 bases outside the gene matches. CDR3 length: 16 residues. From germline, CDR1 is SGHRS and CDR2 YFSETQ. The CDR3 coding sequence is TGCGCCAGCAGCTTACTAGCGGGAGGGCCGTTGGAGACCCAGTACTTC. Amino acids: CASSLLAGGPLETQYF.

The CDR3 nucleotides read TGCAGCACGACTAGCGGATCCTACGAGCAGTACTTC. Encoded protein: CSTTSGSYEQYF. This chain uses TRBV29-1 with TRBJ2-7, with 9 bases identical to TRBD2. Germline trimming cut 8 bases from V and 1 base from J; bases unmatched to any gene: 3. This CDR3 contains 12 residues. Germline loops: CDR1 SQVTM, CDR2 ANQGSEA.

This chain joins TRBV7-6 and TRBJ1-1; D gene ambiguous. The V end lost 8 bases, the J end lost 1 base, and 14 bases lay between the germline ends. CDR3 length: 14 amino acids. The germline gives CDR1 SGHVS, CDR2 FNYEAQ. CDR3 nucleotides: TGTGCCAGCCGTCATAGGCGGGGGAACACTGAAGCTTTCTTT. It is translated as CASRHRRGNTEAFF.

Only one count was recorded for this clone. This sequence joins TRBV23-1 and TRBJ1-2, with a possible D match to TRBD1 (6 bases). TRBV23-1 is placed among ORFs of uncertain function. The CDR3 consists of 16 residues. The V and J ends lost 6 bases and 3 bases respectively, with 20 bases between them. The CDR3 DNA follows: TGCGCCAGCAGCCCTCAGTTGGGGGGCAGGGACTATGGCTACACCTTC. This sequence encodes CASSPQLGGRDYGYTF.

The sample holds a few counts of this clone. The genes are TRBV6-8 and TRBJ1-2; D uncertain. This CDR3 contains 14 residues. Germline CDR1 reads MNHGY; CDR2 reads SAAAGT. The ends were cut back, 6 bases at V and 8 bases at J, with 19 bases in the middle. The CDR3 sequence: CASSPEAGGRGYTF. For the CDR3, the DNA is TGTGCCAGCAGCCCCGAGGCAGGCGGACGAGGCTACACCTTC.

This clone was seen a handful of times. The chain couples TRBV11-3 to TRBJ2-7; 11 positions match TRBD2. Germline V gene sequence: CDR1 SGHNT, CDR2 YENEEA. This CDR3 has 19 amino acids. V lost 3 bases to trimming and J lost 0 bases; unmatched junction nucleotides: 13. CDR3 amino acids: CASSLPVGSGGETSYEQYF. The CDR3 DNA sequence: TGTGCCAGCAGCTTGCCGGTGGGTAGCGGGGGGGAAACCTCCTACGAGCAGTACTTC.

The V and J genes are TRBV28 and TRBJ2-7, with a tentative D call TRBD2 (6 bases). The V end lost 3 bases, the J end lost 1 base, and 7 bases lay between the germline ends. CDR3 length: 13 residues. The germline gives CDR1 MDHEN, CDR2 SYDVKM. The chain's CDR3 is CASSLAGSYEQYF. In DNA, the CDR3 is TGTGCCAGCAGTTTGGCGGGATCCTACGAGCAGTACTTC.

This chain uses TRBV19 with TRBJ2-2; 8 bases map to TRBD2. The CDR3 loop spans 16 amino acids. J was trimmed by 1 base and V by 4 bases; bases with no gene match: 5. Germline-derived CDR1 and CDR2 are LNHDA and SQIVND (reference sequence). This CDR3 is CASSTTSGGNTGELFF. The CDR3 coding sequence is TGTGCCAGTAGTACTACTAGCGGAGGGAACACCGGGGAGCTGTTTTTT. Drawing the rest from reference TRBV19 and TRBJ2-2, the complete variable domain is DGGITQSPKYLFRKEGQNVTLSCEQNLNHDAMYWYRQDPGQGLRLIYYSQIVNDFQKGDIAEGYSVSREKKESFPLTVTSAQKNPTAFYLCASSTTSGGNTGELFFGEGSRLTVL.

The chain combines TRBV7-1 with TRBJ1-6; D ambiguous. TRBV7-1 is reported as an ORF; its role is uncertain. The CDR3 runs 15 residues. V lost 5 bases, J lost 1 base, and 9 bases lay in between. CDR3 in amino acids: CASSPGGSYNSPLHF. In nucleotides, the CDR3 is TGTGCCAGCAGCCCGGGTGGGTCCTATAATTCACCCCTCCACTTT.

This clone has just one count. The genes are TRBV30 and TRBJ2-1; 8 nucleotides agree with TRBD2. The germline V gene has CDR1 GTSNPN and CDR2 SVGIG (reference sequence). The ends lost 5 bases at V and 2 bases at J; junction bases unmatched: 5. The CDR3 covers 14 residues. CDR3 sequence (DNA): TGTGCCTGGGTGACTAGCGACACCTACAATGAGCAGTTCTTC. It specifies CAWVTSDTYNEQFF.

This clone turned up a few times. This chain joins TRBV7-1 and TRBJ2-5, with 7 bases fitting TRBD2. TRBV7-1 is known as an ORF, though its function is uncertain. This CDR3 comprises 13 residues. After removal of 4 bases from V and 5 bases from J, the junction contained 4 bases not matched to a gene. CDR3 in amino acids: CASSFSGRETQYF. CDR3 bases: TGTGCCAGCAGCTTTAGCGGGCGGGAGACCCAGTACTTC.

V usage is TRBV11-3 and J usage is TRBJ1-1; TRBD1 aligns across 7 bases. Germline CDR1 and CDR2: SGHNT and YENEEA. Trimming removed 5 bases from V and 0 bases from J; junction bases left unmatched: 3. There are 14 residues in the CDR3. Here the CDR3 reads CASSPGQVNTEAFF. DNA for the CDR3: TGTGCCAGCAGCCCAGGACAGGTGAACACTGAAGCTTTCTTT.

CDR3 amino acids: CASHGTDAYEQYF. The CDR3 region has the DNA TGTGCCAGCCACGGGACAGATGCCTACGAGCAGTACTTC. V gene TRBV28 combines with J gene TRBJ2-7; TRBD1 aligns across 7 bases. The CDR3 consists of 13 residues. CDR1 is MDHEN, CDR2 SYDVKM, per germline. Unmatched junction bases numbered 6, after V lost 8 bases and J lost 2 bases.

V gene TRBV7-1 combines with J gene TRBJ2-7, with D maybe TRBD1 (6 bases). TRBV7-1 is labeled an ORF, and its function is uncertain. The CDR3 has 15 amino acids. V gave up 4 bases and J gave up 3 bases, with 16 bases separating them. The CDR3 is CASSLRMDSFYEQYF. The DNA for the CDR3 is TGTGCCAGCAGCTTGCGAATGGACAGCTTCTACGAGCAGTACTTC.

Notes on this clone: The read is 1 residue too short to cover the CDR3 end, so that end is filled in from the germline J gene. This chain uses TRBV10-3 with TRBJ1-5, with TRBD1 as a possible D gene (6 bases). Germline lookup yields CDR1 ENHRY and CDR2 SYGVKD. With 2 bases removed from V and 7 bases from J, the gap between germline ends came to 15 bases. The CDR3 is 15 amino acids. Partial CDR3 DNA: TGTGCCATCAGTGAGAAGCAGGGGACGGGACAGCCCCAGCAT. Protein product: CAISEKQGTGQPQH. The entire CDR3 is CAISEKQGTGQPQHF.

The chain recombines TRBV5-1 with TRBJ2-6, with D perhaps being TRBD1 or TRBD2 (5 bases each). The V end lost 1 base, the J end lost 4 bases, and 9 bases lay between the germline ends. The CDR3 consists of 15 residues. Germline V lookup: CDR1 SGHRS, CDR2 YFSETQ. CDR3 nucleotides: TGCGCCAGCAGCTTGTCAGGGACCGGGGCCAACGTCCTGACTTTC. Its protein product is CASSLSGTGANVLTF.

The rearrangement joins TRBV19 to TRBJ1-1, with TRBD1 matching over 7 bases. CDR1 and CDR2 from the germline V gene are LNHDA and SQIVND (reference sequence). Trimming removed 7 bases from V and 4 bases from J; junction bases left unmatched: 6. CDR3 length equals 13 residues. The CDR3 protein is CASTADRSTEAFF. The CDR3 DNA follows: TGTGCCAGTACCGCGGACAGGAGCACTGAAGCTTTCTTT.

J is TRBJ1-1 and V is TRBV5-1; D may be TRBD1 (5 bases). Germline CDR1 reads SGHRS; CDR2 reads YFSETQ. CDR3 length: 15 amino acids. V shed 1 base and J shed 1 base, with 11 bases lying between them. The CDR3 DNA is TGCGCCAGCAGCTTGACCGGGACTGGGAACACTGAAGCTTTCTTT. It codes for CASSLTGTGNTEAFF.

The V gene is TRBV29-1, the J gene TRBJ1-2; 9 positions match TRBD1. V lost 4 bases and J lost 5; bases outside the gene matches: 5. Germline CDR1 is SQVTM and CDR2 is ANQGSEA. The CDR3 is 13 amino acids. The CDR3 sequence is CSVAGTGFYGYTF. For the CDR3, the DNA is TGCAGCGTTGCCGGGACAGGGTTTTATGGCTACACCTTC.

The V call is TRBV29-1, the J call TRBJ1-1, with 8 bases fitting TRBD1. The CDR3 loop spans 14 amino acids. V shed 5 bases, J shed 3 bases, and the junction held 8 bases outside the gene matches. Germline assignment: CDR1 SQVTM and CDR2 ANQGSEA. In DNA, the CDR3 is TGCAGCGTTTATACAGGGGGTATAGACACTGAAGCTTTCTTT. Amino acids: CSVYTGGIDTEAFF.